Listed here is a single T cell receptor (beta chain). The sample is drawn from a study of blood T cells in healthy people across ages. Germline V gives CDR1 SGHVS, CDR2 FNYEAQ. This CDR3 is 15 amino acids long. V lost 5 bases to trimming and J lost 1 base, with 14 bases between them. Next came a second PCR, run for about 6 to 12 cycles, which used a sample-barcoded 5' primer along with a J-beta primer mix. MiXCR was run by TCRdb on the 5' RACE reads, yielding one entry per CDR3 protein. Among hundreds of thousands of distinct CDR3 sequences listed, roughly 56% were seen once. The clonotype originates from a man in his forties or fifties in good health. Sequences were obtained from blood. The J gene is TRBJ2-5, the V gene TRBV7-6; possibly TRBD2 for D (5 bases). Here the CDR3 DNA reads TGTGCCAGCAGCAGGGCGTCGGGATTCCAAGAGACCCAGTACTTC. It yields the protein CASSRASGFQETQYF.